This TCR beta chain was captured by sequencing in a study of shared clonotypes between healthy human individuals (dated by TCRdb to 2019 to 2021). At the level of the whole study: The cohort comprised a couple of women and a few men aged 18 to 49 years. Per donor, three plates each were used for CD4 naive and CD4 memory, two for CD8 naive, and one for CD8 memory. The study deeply sequenced blood TCR repertoires of several healthy adults to estimate repertoire size and the extent of clonotype sharing between individuals. To increase sequencing depth and limit assay-specific biases, TCR repertoire library preparation and sequencing were carried out by different laboratories using diverse techniques. Each donor's leukapheresis produced roughly between roughly 0.94 and 9.5 billion PBMCs. Broader findings and caveats from the paper: Higher generation probabilities were observed for clonotypes shared by all four sorted-subset donors than for non-shared clonotypes. Based on pairwise subsampling, the degree of clonotype sharing among donors was expected to be affected by sequencing depth. About 5% of naive CD4, 3.5% of naive CD8, roughly 2.4% of memory CD4, and approximately 0.4% of memory CD8 clonotypes were shared across several donors. Estimated clonotype richness was generally larger for naive than for memory subsets. Rarefaction of sorted-subset datasets indicated incomplete sequencing despite the large sequencing depth. Sampling was restricted to blood, and TCR repertoires in tissue are likely to differ from TCR repertoires in blood. Because the study included a small number of donors, the genetic and exposure-history diversity represented was limited.

Healthy HIV-negative adults with no recently reported acute infections or vaccinations were included as donors. Every donor was a Caucasian adult residing in Nashville, Tennessee, USA. CD4+ T cells were enriched by magnetic negative selection; naive cells were then positively selected on CD45RA, and the negative fraction formed the memory subset. Blood was obtained by leukapheresis, after which PBMCs were separated by Ficoll-Histopaque density gradient centrifugation and cryopreserved in liquid nitrogen vapor phase. Purity and quantity of every magnetically sorted T cell population were checked by analytical flow cytometry. Genomic DNA was isolated from every sorted fraction and measured by UV absorbance on a Nanodrop 2000c. Here V drops 1 base and J drops 7 bases, and the junction holds 8 bases not matched to any gene. Including the terminal cysteine and phenylalanine, the CDR3 comprises 15 residues. Only the CDR3 portion is preserved as DNA: 45 bases, with reading frame beginning at the first base. Taken from the germline V gene, the CDR1 and CDR2 loops are SGHAT and FQNNGV.

For this clone: Which antigen it targets is not known. No much larger clone is present one base from it, and per-base qualities are unavailable.

Using the deep immunoSEQ assay, multiplex PCR amplified TCR CDR3 regions from genomic DNA. Extracted genomic DNA from each cell subset was distributed evenly across all wells of several immunoSEQ 96-well plates, and each plate was treated as a replicate. For sorted subsets, approximately 210 ng genomic DNA, equal to tens of thousands of T cell genomes, was loaded into each replicate PCR. The purified libraries were quantified using a Qubit 3.0 fluorometer, sized with a Bioanalyzer 2100, and then quantified again using the KAPA Library Quantification kit. Every immunoSEQ 96-well plate was sequenced on a dedicated single-read 150-cycle Illumina NextSeq 550 flow cell. The original methods were these. Because only junctional sequences without quality scores were contained in the immunoSEQ output, filtering matching that applied to full-length reads could not be performed. Sequences were annotated with PyIR, a Python wrapper for IgBLAST v1.9, and V/J genes and CDR3 were assigned using IMGT germline references. Reads with weak V/J assignments (E-value above 1e-6), missing CDR3, stop codons, out-of-frame junctions, or ambiguous translated residues were removed. V3J clonotypes were defined as sequences sharing the same inferred V gene, J gene, and CDR3 amino acid sequence. To compute the percentage overlap between repertoires, the number of shared unique clonotypes was divided by the size of the smaller repertoire. Three approaches were used to assess repertoire richness: RTK rarefaction, the Chao1 estimator, and Recon v2.1 estimates of unobserved clonotypes. For all TCRbeta clonotypes obtained by the gDNA method from several donors, generation probabilities were computed with OLGA. The clones in this table, taken by TCRdb from immuneACCESS, are in-frame only. Not every clone is retained; where verified, under half of the shortfall comes from an unresolved V gene, and the cause of the rest is unknown. For V, J and clone size, that table is used; D and trimming come from the DNA. For this sample the table gives about 610,000 clones, of which 95% to 98% were detected only once. The leading ten clones occupy around 0.057% of the sample.

The origin of this receptor is a woman aged 25 to 39 in good health. The sequence joins TRBV11-2 to TRBJ2-7, with TRBD1 identical over 9 junction bases. Sequencing used naive CD4+ T cells sorted from blood. The cell subset or site tag for this specimen amounts to: CD45RA+ positively selected. The sequenced DNA is TGTGCCAGCAGCTTAGTGGAGACAGGGGGGAGGGAGCAGTACTTC. It translates as CASSLVETGGREQYF.